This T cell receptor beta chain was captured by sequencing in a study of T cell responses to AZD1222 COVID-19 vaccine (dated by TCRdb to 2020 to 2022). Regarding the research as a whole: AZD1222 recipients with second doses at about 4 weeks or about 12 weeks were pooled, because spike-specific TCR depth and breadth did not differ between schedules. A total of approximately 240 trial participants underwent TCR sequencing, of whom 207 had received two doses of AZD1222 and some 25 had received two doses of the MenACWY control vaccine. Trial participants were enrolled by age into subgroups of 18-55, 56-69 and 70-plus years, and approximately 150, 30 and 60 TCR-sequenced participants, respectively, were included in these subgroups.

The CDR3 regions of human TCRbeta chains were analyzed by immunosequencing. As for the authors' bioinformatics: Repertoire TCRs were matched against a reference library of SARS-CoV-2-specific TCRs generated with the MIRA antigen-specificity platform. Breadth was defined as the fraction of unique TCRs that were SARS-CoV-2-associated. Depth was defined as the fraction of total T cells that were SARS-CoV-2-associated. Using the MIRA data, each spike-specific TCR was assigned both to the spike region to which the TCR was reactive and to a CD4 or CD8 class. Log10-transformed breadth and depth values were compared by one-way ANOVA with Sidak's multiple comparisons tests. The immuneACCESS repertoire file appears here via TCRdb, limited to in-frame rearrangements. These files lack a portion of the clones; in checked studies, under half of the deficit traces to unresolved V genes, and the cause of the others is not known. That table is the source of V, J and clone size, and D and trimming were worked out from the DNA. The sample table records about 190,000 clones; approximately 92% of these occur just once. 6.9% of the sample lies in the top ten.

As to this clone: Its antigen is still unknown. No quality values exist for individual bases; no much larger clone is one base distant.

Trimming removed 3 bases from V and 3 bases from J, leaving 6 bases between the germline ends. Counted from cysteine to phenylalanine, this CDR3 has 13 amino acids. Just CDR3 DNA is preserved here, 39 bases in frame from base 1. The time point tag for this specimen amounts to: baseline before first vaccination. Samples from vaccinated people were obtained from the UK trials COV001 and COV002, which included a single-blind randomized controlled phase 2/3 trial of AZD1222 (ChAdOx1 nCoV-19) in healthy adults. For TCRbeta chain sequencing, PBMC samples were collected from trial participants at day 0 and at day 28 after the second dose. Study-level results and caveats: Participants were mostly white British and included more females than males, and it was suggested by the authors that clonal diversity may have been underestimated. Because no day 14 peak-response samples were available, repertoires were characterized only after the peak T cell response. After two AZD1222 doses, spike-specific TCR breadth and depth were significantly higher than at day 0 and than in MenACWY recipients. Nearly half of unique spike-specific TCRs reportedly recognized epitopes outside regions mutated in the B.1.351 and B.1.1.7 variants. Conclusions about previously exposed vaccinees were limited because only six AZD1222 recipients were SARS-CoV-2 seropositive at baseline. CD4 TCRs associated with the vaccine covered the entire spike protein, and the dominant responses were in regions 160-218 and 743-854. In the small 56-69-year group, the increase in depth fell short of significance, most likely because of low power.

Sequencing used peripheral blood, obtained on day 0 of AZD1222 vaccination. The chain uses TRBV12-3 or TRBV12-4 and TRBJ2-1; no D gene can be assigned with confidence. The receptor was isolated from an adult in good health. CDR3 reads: CASSLSGYNEQFF. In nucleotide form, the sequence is TGTGCCAGCAGTTTGTCCGGCTACAATGAGCAGTTCTTC.